These 26 T cell receptor beta chains share one sample of origin, sequenced in a study of blood T cell repertoires in COVID-19. Libraries were prepared by immunoSEQ multiplex PCR; TCRdb keeps only in-frame clonotypes and omits some of them. The profile shows around 320,000 clones, approximately 90% of them singletons. The source material was PBMCs or T cells enriched from blood (not recorded which). The receptors were gathered from a young woman who had been exposed to COVID-19.

The rearrangement uses TRBV5-1 and TRBJ1-2, with 8 bases identical to TRBD1. V gave up 0 bases and J gave up 7 bases; unmatched junction bases: 5. CDR1 is SGHRS and CDR2 is YFSETQ in the germline V gene. The CDR3 extends over 14 amino acids. The CDR3 bases are TGCGCCAGCAGCTTGGTCCAGGGGGCGACTGGCTACACCTTC. Amino acid sequence: CASSLVQGATGYTF.

The genes are TRBV12-2 and TRBJ1-5; TRBD1, as called in the table, went unchecked against the DNA. TRBV12-2 is assigned pseudogene status. This CDR3 contains 17 residues. CDR3 loop: CASRIVQGAVGNQPQHF. DNA of the CDR3: TGTGCAAGTCGCATCGTTCAGGGGGCAGTCGGCAATCAGCCCCAGCATTTT.

The chain recombines TRBV4-3 with TRBJ2-7; a weak D match, TRBD1 (6 bases). Germline V gene data show CDR1 as LGHNA and CDR2 as YSLEER. This CDR3 has 14 residues. Deletions cut 1 base from V and 3 bases from J, with 10 bases between. The CDR3 loop reads CASSQVGRGYEQYF. As DNA, the CDR3 is TGCGCCAGCAGCCAAGTCGGCAGGGGCTACGAGCAGTACTTC.

CDR3 sequence reads: CASSQEPKAGVAQPQHF. The CDR3 DNA reads TGTGCCAGCAGCCAAGAGCCTAAGGCGGGGGTGGCTCAGCCCCAGCATTTT. The V gene is TRBV3-1 (or the pseudogene TRBV3-2), the J gene TRBJ1-5; D might be TRBD1 (5 bases). This CDR3 comprises 17 residues. V shed 0 bases and J shed 6 bases, with 18 bases lying between them. The V gene's germline CDR1 is LGHDT and CDR2 YNNKEL (reference sequence).

This clone has a handful of counts. V gene TRBV20-1 combines with J gene TRBJ1-5, with D possibly TRBD1 on 5 matching bases. V was pared by 6 bases and J by 10 bases, with 10 bases between. The CDR3 is made up of 10 amino acids. In germline, CDR1 is DFQATT, CDR2 SNEGSKA (reference sequence). The CDR3 region has the DNA TGCAGTGCCCCAGGGTTTCCCCAGCATTTT. This gives the protein CSAPGFPQHF.

This chain connects TRBV6-5 to TRBJ1-2, with no clear D. Germline CDR1 is MNHEY and CDR2 is SVGAGI. Trimming left V 6 bases short and J 8 bases short, with 16 bases between. The CDR3 runs to 13 residues. CDR3 coding DNA: TGTGCCAGCAGGAGGAGAATTCGGGAAGGCTACACCTTC. Its protein is CASRRRIREGYTF.

The chain employs TRBV30 and TRBJ2-5; 9 bases are a match to TRBD2. CDR3 length: 16 residues. Germline V gives CDR1 GTSNPN, CDR2 SVGIG (reference sequence). The trim removed 4 bases at V and 5 bases at J, leaving 14 bases unmatched. The CDR3 DNA is TGTGCCTGGAAGGGTTTAGGCGGGGGGGCCGGGGAGACCCAGTACTTC. Encoded protein: CAWKGLGGGAGETQYF.

The chain combines TRBV27 with TRBJ1-1; 10 positions agree with TRBD1. The V and J ends lost 5 bases and 4 bases, in that order; junction bases with no gene match: 4. The CDR3 consists of 14 residues. CDR1 MNHEY and CDR2 SMNVEV come from the germline V gene (reference sequence). For the CDR3, the DNA is TGTGCCAGCAGTACGCGGACAGGGGGCACTGAAGCTTTCTTT. Its protein is CASSTRTGGTEAFF.

This rearrangement joins TRBV5-1 to TRBJ2-3; TRBD2 agrees at 7 bases. Trimming took 4 bases from V and 1 from J; bases not matched to a gene: 12. Germline loops: CDR1 SGHRS, CDR2 YFSETQ. The CDR3 has 17 amino acids. CDR3 nucleotide sequence: TGCGCCAGCAGCCAAGAATTAGCGGGCTGGGGCACAGATACGCAGTATTTT. It codes for CASSQELAGWGTDTQYF.

This clone appeared a single time. The V gene is TRBV19, the J gene TRBJ2-7, with D possibly matching TRBD2 (5 bases). In germline, CDR1 is LNHDA, CDR2 SQIVND (reference sequence). Trimming stripped 6 bases from V and 2 bases from J, with 17 bases between. This CDR3 spans 15 amino acids. The CDR3 spells CASRDLAGRAYEQYF. As DNA, the CDR3 is TGTGCCAGTAGAGATCTGGCGGGCAGAGCCTACGAGCAGTACTTC.

This chain links TRBV29-1 with TRBJ2-6; D gene ambiguous. Germline values: CDR1 SQVTM, CDR2 ANQGSEA. The CDR3 extends over 14 amino acids. Between the trimmed V and J ends, which lost 3 bases and 0 bases, there was a span of 6 bases. CDR3 nucleotides: TGCAGCGTTGAGAGTTACTCTGGGGCCAACGTCCTGACTTTC. Protein: CSVESYSGANVLTF.

The chain joins TRBV5-1 to TRBJ2-3, with a weak D call TRBD1 (5 bases). The V gene's germline CDR1 is SGHRS and CDR2 YFSETQ. The V end was cut by 0 bases, the J end by 2 bases, with 13 bases between. The CDR3 is 16 residues long. CDR3 sequence (DNA): TGCGCCAGCAGCTTGGAAGCCAGACAGCCCACAGATACGCAGTATTTT. This codes for CASSLEARQPTDTQYF.

This clone is a singleton in its sample. The chain joins TRBV7-3 to TRBJ2-7, with TRBD1 as a possible D gene (5 bases). V lost 5 bases and J 2 bases, leaving 10 bases between the germline ends. The CDR3 is made up of 13 amino acids. The V gene's germline CDR1 is SGHTA and CDR2 FQGTGA. The CDR3 nucleotides are TGTGCCAGCAGCAGGGGCACAACCTACGAGCAGTACTTC. Amino acid sequence: CASSRGTTYEQYF.

The chain employs TRBV4-1 and TRBJ2-1; 11 bases fit TRBD2. Trimming removed 1 base from V and 3 bases from J; junction bases left unmatched: 2. The CDR3 runs 16 residues. Germline V CDR1 and CDR2: MGHRA, YSYEKL. CDR3 sequence: CASSQATSGGYNEQFF. As DNA, the CDR3 is TGCGCCAGCAGCCAAGCAACTAGCGGGGGCTACAATGAGCAGTTCTTC.

The genes are TRBV7-8 and TRBJ1-2, with TRBD1 matching over 7 bases. V shed 5 bases, J shed 4 bases, and the junction held 10 bases outside the gene matches. CDR1 and CDR2 from the germline V gene are SGHVS and FQNEAQ. The CDR3 covers 15 residues. The CDR3 is CASSPRDRTSYGYTF. DNA for the CDR3: TGTGCCAGCAGCCCTCGGGACAGAACCTCCTATGGCTACACCTTC.

J is TRBJ2-7 and V is TRBV7-2; 7 nucleotides align to TRBD1. The CDR3 runs 12 residues. Looked up from germline, CDR1 is SGHTA and CDR2 is FQGNSA. V was clipped by 5 bases and J by 5 bases; unmatched bases: 3. The CDR3 loop reads CASSNRGNEQYF. The CDR3 DNA reads TGTGCCAGCAGCAACAGGGGCAACGAGCAGTACTTC.

The rearrangement joins TRBV24-1 to TRBJ1-1; 7 nucleotides align to TRBD1. CDR1 and CDR2 (germline): KGHDR, SFDVKD. This CDR3 region has 15 residues. The junction had 7 bases not matched to a gene; V was cut back by 3 bases and J by 4 bases. The CDR3 loop is CATSDTGDRPTEAFF. The CDR3 DNA reads TGTGCCACCAGTGATACAGGGGACCGCCCCACTGAAGCTTTCTTT.

The chain carries TRBV3-1 (or the pseudogene TRBV3-2) and TRBJ1-1, with D possibly TRBD1 on 5 matching bases. This CDR3 contains 13 residues. V was clipped by 3 bases and J by 6 bases, with 11 bases between them. Germline assignment: CDR1 LGHDT and CDR2 YNNKEL (reference sequence). CDR3 nucleotide sequence: TGTGCCAGCAGCCACGTAGGGGTGCCTGAAGCTTTCTTT. It specifies CASSHVGVPEAFF.

The chain uses TRBV3-1 (or the pseudogene TRBV3-2) and TRBJ1-4; D is unresolved. V was trimmed by 1 base and J by 15 bases, leaving 9 bases between them. CDR1 is LGHDT and CDR2 is YNNKEL in the germline V gene (reference sequence). The CDR3 is made up of 11 amino acids. In nucleotides, the CDR3 is TGTGCCAGCAGCCAAGGAGTGGACTTGTTTTTT. Its protein is CASSQGVDLFF.

This rearrangement joins TRBV29-1 to TRBJ1-2, with TRBD1 matching over 9 bases. The V and J ends lost 6 bases and 2 bases, in that order; junction bases with no gene match: 4. Looked up from germline, CDR1 is SQVTM and CDR2 is ANQGSEA. The CDR3 is made up of 13 amino acids. CDR3 amino acids: CSVVQGANYGYTF. The CDR3 DNA follows: TGCAGCGTCGTACAGGGGGCCAACTATGGCTACACCTTC.

This chain uses TRBV7-2 with TRBJ2-7, with 10 bases fitting TRBD2. The V and J ends lost 5 bases and 7 bases, in that order; junction bases with no gene match: 11. The CDR3 is made up of 15 amino acids. Germline V gene lookup returns CDR1 SGHTA and CDR2 FQGNSA. The CDR3: CASSPVLAGGGEQYF. As DNA, the CDR3 is TGTGCCAGCAGCCCCGTGTTAGCGGGGGGTGGGGAGCAGTACTTC.

The V gene is TRBV7-9, the J gene TRBJ2-2, with D possibly being TRBD1 (5 bases). V shed 4 bases and J shed 5 bases, with 8 bases lying between them. The CDR3 has 13 residues. Germline assignment: CDR1 SEHNR and CDR2 FQNEAQ (reference sequence). DNA for the CDR3: TGTGCCAGCAGCTCACAGGAAACCGGGGAGCTGTTTTTT. It encodes CASSSQETGELFF. The entire variable domain, with the rest obtained from reference TRBV7-9 and TRBJ2-2, is as follows: DTGVSQNPRHKITKRGQNVTFRCDPISEHNRLYWYRQTLGQGPEFLTYFQNEAQLEKSRLLSDRFSAERPKGSFSTLEIQRTEQGDSAMYLCASSSQETGELFFGEGSRLTVL.

The chain employs TRBV5-8 and TRBJ1-2; 9 bases line up with TRBD1. Trimming removed 6 bases from V and 6 bases from J; junction bases left unmatched: 6. Germline V gives CDR1 SGHTS, CDR2 YDEGEE. CDR3 length equals 13 residues. For the CDR3, the DNA is TGTGCCAGCACCGGGACAGGGTTAGATGGCTACACCTTC. Translation: CASTGTGLDGYTF.

The chain couples TRBV5-1 to TRBJ2-5; 10 positions match TRBD2. The CDR3 has 17 amino acids. Germline loops: CDR1 SGHRS, CDR2 YFSETQ. V dropped 0 bases and J dropped 2; count of bases not matched to a gene: 7. CDR3 region: CASSLALAGAQQETQYF. The DNA for the CDR3 is TGCGCCAGCAGCTTGGCGCTAGCGGGGGCTCAGCAAGAGACCCAGTACTTC.

The J gene is TRBJ2-1, the V gene TRBV19; 12 positions agree with TRBD2. The CDR3 runs 17 residues. The germline V gene has CDR1 LNHDA and CDR2 SQIVND (reference sequence). The V segment lost 7 bases and the J segment 9 bases; nucleotides outside the gene matches: 16. CDR3 region: CASTPMRLAGGRGEQFF. For the CDR3, the DNA is TGTGCCAGTACTCCAATGAGGCTAGCGGGGGGGCGAGGTGAGCAGTTCTTC.

V and J are TRBV29-1 and TRBJ2-1; D may be TRBD1 (6 bases). V gave up 7 bases and J gave up 7 bases, with 14 bases separating them. CDR1 is SQVTM, CDR2 ANQGSEA, per germline. This CDR3 is 12 amino acids long. CDR3 amino acids: CSGDKGRNEQFF. The CDR3 DNA reads TGCAGCGGGGACAAGGGTAGAAATGAGCAGTTCTTC.